The rows below give T cell receptor beta chains drawn from one sample of a study of blood T cell repertoires in COVID-19. Assay: immunoSEQ multiplex PCR; the TCRdb copy retains only in-frame clones and omits some. The sample holds about 140,000 clones; roughly 87% are singletons and the top ten take about 1.5%. The sequenced material came from peripheral blood. The receptor source for this set is a human donor in a cohort sampled during active COVID-19. Each CDR3 is given with its conserved first and last residue. D genes are given only for firm matches. Rows may omit the clone size; those that give it use once, few, many or a size class.

clone_size: NA
j_call: TRBJ1-6
d_call: NA
v_call: TRBV7-8
cdr3_nt: TGTGCCAGCAGCCCCCGAGGGGGCTCCTATAATTCACCCCTCCACTTT
cdr3_aa: CASSPRGGSYNSPLHF

clone_size: NA
j_call: TRBJ2-4
d_call: NA
v_call: TRBV4-1
cdr3_nt: TGCGCCAGCAGCCACACAGGGGGGGAAAACATTCAGTACTTC
cdr3_aa: CASSHTGGENIQYF

clone_size: NA
j_call: TRBJ2-3
d_call: NA
v_call: TRBV7-3
cdr3_nt: TGTGCCAGCAGCTTTAGCCGCACAGATACGCAGTATTTT
cdr3_aa: CASSFSRTDTQYF

clone_size: NA
j_call: TRBJ2-5
d_call: TRBD2
v_call: TRBV2
cdr3_nt: TGTGCCAGCAGCGGACCGGGACTAGCGGGGGGGAGGTACCAAGAGACCCAGTACTTC
cdr3_aa: CASSGPGLAGGRYQETQYF

clone_size: NA
j_call: TRBJ2-2
d_call: NA
v_call: TRBV12-3/TRBV12-4
cdr3_nt: TGTGCCAGCAGTTTAGGTCGTACCGGGGAACTGTTTTTT
cdr3_aa: CASSLGRTGELFF

clone_size: NA
j_call: TRBJ2-5
d_call: TRBD2
v_call: TRBV4-2
cdr3_nt: TGTGCCAGCAGCCAAGGAGCGGGGGGGCCCCCCAGCCAAGAGACCCAGTACTTC
cdr3_aa: CASSQGAGGPPSQETQYF

clone_size: NA
j_call: TRBJ2-3
d_call: TRBD2
v_call: TRBV7-2
cdr3_nt: TGTGCCAGCAGCGGATCGGCTAGCGGGGGGGCCATGGCAGATACGCAGTATTTT
cdr3_aa: CASSGSASGGAMADTQYF

clone_size: NA
j_call: TRBJ2-4
d_call: NA
v_call: TRBV4-3
cdr3_nt: TGCGCCAGCAGCCAAGAATGGACAACACTACTAGCCAAAAACATTCAGTACTTC
cdr3_aa: CASSQEWTTLLAKNIQYF

clone_size: NA
j_call: TRBJ1-4
d_call: NA
v_call: TRBV7-8
cdr3_nt: TGTGCCAGCAGCTTAGGACTTGCAACTAATGAAAAACTGTTTTTT
cdr3_aa: CASSLGLATNEKLFF

clone_size: NA
j_call: TRBJ2-3
d_call: TRBD2
v_call: TRBV9
cdr3_nt: TGTGCCAGCAGCGTCAATAGCGGGGGGGCAACAGATACGCAGTATTTT
cdr3_aa: CASSVNSGGATDTQYF

clone_size: NA
j_call: TRBJ1-5
d_call: NA
v_call: TRBV7-9
cdr3_nt: TGTGCCAGCAGCTCACATGACAGGCCGGTTGGGCAGCCCCAGCATTTT
cdr3_aa: CASSSHDRPVGQPQHF

clone_size: NA
j_call: TRBJ2-1
d_call: TRBD1
v_call: TRBV4-1
cdr3_nt: TGCGCCAGCAGCCCTACAGGGGAATACAATGAGCAGTTCTTC
cdr3_aa: CASSPTGEYNEQFF

clone_size: once
j_call: TRBJ1-2
d_call: NA
v_call: TRBV4-1
cdr3_nt: TGCGCCAGCAGCCAACCTAAAGACCGACAGGTCTTACACTATGGCTACACCTTC
cdr3_aa: CASSQPKDRQVLHYGYTF

clone_size: NA
j_call: TRBJ2-2
d_call: NA
v_call: TRBV5-1
cdr3_nt: TGCGCCAGCAGCTTCTGGACTCCGAACACCGGGGAGCTGTTTTTT
cdr3_aa: CASSFWTPNTGELFF

clone_size: NA
j_call: TRBJ2-7
d_call: NA
v_call: TRBV30
cdr3_nt: TGTGCCTGGAGTTGGGGACACCAATACTCCTACGAGCAGTACTTC
cdr3_aa: CAWSWGHQYSYEQYF

clone_size: few
j_call: TRBJ1-5
d_call: NA
v_call: TRBV6-1
cdr3_nt: TGTGCCAGCAGTGAACAGGGCAATCAGCCCCAGCATTTT
cdr3_aa: CASSEQGNQPQHF

clone_size: NA
j_call: TRBJ1-2
d_call: TRBD1
v_call: TRBV4-1
cdr3_nt: TGCGCCAGCAGCCACGACAGGGGTGAATATGGCTACACCTTC
cdr3_aa: CASSHDRGEYGYTF

clone_size: NA
j_call: TRBJ2-1
d_call: TRBD1
v_call: TRBV27
cdr3_nt: TGTGCCAGCAGTTTAGGGTACCAGGGGGCGAATGAGCAGTTCTTC
cdr3_aa: CASSLGYQGANEQFF

clone_size: NA
j_call: TRBJ2-7
d_call: NA
v_call: TRBV6-5
cdr3_nt: TGTGCCAGCACCCGGAGTTCCCTAGGCTCCTACGAGCAGTACTTC
cdr3_aa: CASTRSSLGSYEQYF

clone_size: NA
j_call: TRBJ1-1
d_call: NA
v_call: TRBV14
cdr3_nt: TGTGCCAGCAGCCCTGAACAGATGAACACTGAAGCTTTCTTT
cdr3_aa: CASSPEQMNTEAFF

clone_size: NA
j_call: TRBJ1-1
d_call: TRBD1
v_call: TRBV9
cdr3_nt: TGTGCCAGCAGCGAGACAGGGGGGCGGACTGAAGCTTTCTTT
cdr3_aa: CASSETGGRTEAFF

clone_size: NA
j_call: TRBJ2-7
d_call: NA
v_call: TRBV2
cdr3_nt: TGTGCCAGCAGTATCCACTACGAGCAGTACTTC
cdr3_aa: CASSIHYEQYF

clone_size: NA
j_call: TRBJ2-2
d_call: TRBD1
v_call: TRBV9
cdr3_nt: TGTGCCAGCAGCCCCAGGGGGCTAGGCACCGGGGAGCTGTTTTTT
cdr3_aa: CASSPRGLGTGELFF

clone_size: NA
j_call: TRBJ2-7
d_call: TRBD2
v_call: TRBV7-2
cdr3_nt: TGTGCCAGCAGCCCACGGACTAGCGGGGGGTACGAGCAGTACTTC
cdr3_aa: CASSPRTSGGYEQYF

clone_size: NA
j_call: TRBJ2-2
d_call: NA
v_call: TRBV3-1/TRBV3-2
cdr3_nt: TGTGCCAGCAGCCGGGACACCCAGTTCGCGAACACCGGGGAGCTGTTTTTT
cdr3_aa: CASSRDTQFANTGELFF

clone_size: NA
j_call: TRBJ2-3
d_call: TRBD2
v_call: TRBV13
cdr3_nt: TGTGCCAGCAGCCTACCTAGCGGGGGGGCCTTTGGCACAGATACGCAGTATTTT
cdr3_aa: CASSLPSGGAFGTDTQYF

clone_size: once
j_call: TRBJ2-3
d_call: TRBD2
v_call: TRBV16
cdr3_nt: TGTGCCAGCAGCCAATCCGGACTAGCAAGCACAGATACGCAGTATTTT
cdr3_aa: CASSQSGLASTDTQYF

clone_size: NA
j_call: TRBJ1-1
d_call: NA
v_call: TRBV5-1
cdr3_nt: TGCGCCAGCAGCTTGCACTCTAACCCTGAAGCTTTCTTT
cdr3_aa: CASSLHSNPEAFF

clone_size: NA
j_call: TRBJ1-1
d_call: TRBD1
v_call: TRBV7-3
cdr3_nt: TGTGCCAGCAGCTTAAATCCAGGGGGGACTGAAGCTTTCTTT
cdr3_aa: CASSLNPGGTEAFF

clone_size: NA
j_call: TRBJ1-2
d_call: NA
v_call: TRBV24-1
cdr3_nt: TGTGCCACCAGTGATTCCGGGGTCAACTATGGCTACACCTTC
cdr3_aa: CATSDSGVNYGYTF

clone_size: NA
j_call: TRBJ1-1
d_call: TRBD1
v_call: TRBV4-1
cdr3_nt: TGCGCCAGCAGCCAAGATGGCTACTTCGACAGGGGGCGTGAAGCTTTCTTT
cdr3_aa: CASSQDGYFDRGREAFF

clone_size: NA
j_call: TRBJ1-6
d_call: NA
v_call: TRBV27
cdr3_nt: TGTGCCAGCGCATACGACAGGCTTAATTCACCCCTCCACTTT
cdr3_aa: CASAYDRLNSPLHF

clone_size: NA
j_call: TRBJ1-1
d_call: NA
v_call: TRBV6-6
cdr3_nt: TGTGCCAGCAGCCGGACAGCCCCGAACACTGAAGCTTTCTTT
cdr3_aa: CASSRTAPNTEAFF

clone_size: NA
j_call: TRBJ1-5
d_call: TRBD1
v_call: TRBV6-4
cdr3_nt: TGTGCCAGCAGTCCACAGGGGCAGGATCAGCCCCAGCATTTT
cdr3_aa: CASSPQGQDQPQHF

clone_size: NA
j_call: TRBJ1-4
d_call: NA
v_call: TRBV11-2
cdr3_nt: TGTGCCAGCAGCCCATGGGCGTCCACTAATGAAAAACTGTTTTTT
cdr3_aa: CASSPWASTNEKLFF

clone_size: NA
j_call: TRBJ1-5
d_call: NA
v_call: TRBV4-1
cdr3_nt: TGCGCCAGCAGCCCCCTTTTCGGGGTAGCAAATCAGCCCCAGCATTTT
cdr3_aa: CASSPLFGVANQPQHF

clone_size: once
j_call: TRBJ1-2
d_call: NA
v_call: TRBV2
cdr3_nt: TGTGCCAGCACCCCGGGGCAGGGGAGCTATGGCTACACCTTC
cdr3_aa: CASTPGQGSYGYTF

clone_size: NA
j_call: TRBJ2-5
d_call: NA
v_call: TRBV7-2
cdr3_nt: TGTGCCAGCAGCTCTCAAGAGACCCAGTACTTC
cdr3_aa: CASSSQETQYF

clone_size: NA
j_call: TRBJ2-5
d_call: TRBD2
v_call: TRBV9
cdr3_nt: TGTGCCAGCAGCGTAGGAGGTAGCGGGGGACAAGAGACCCAGTACTTC
cdr3_aa: CASSVGGSGGQETQYF